Listed here are 3 T cell receptor beta chains from one sample, sequenced in a study of shared clonotypes between healthy human individuals. This table comes from immunoSEQ multiplex PCR, and its TCRdb copy is limited to in-frame clones, with some not included. The data show roughly 2,000,000 clones, with 93% seen just once and 1.5% to 2% held by the top ten. The naive CD8 population came from CD45RO-negative cells selected for CCR7, without terminally differentiated effector memory CD45RA+ cells. Sequenced material: naive CD8+ T cells from PBMCs. The receptors originated from a man younger than 35 in good health. Some clones in this sample may be carry-over from other donors' samples.

About this clone itself: Other DNA sequences in this sample translate to the same CDR3. This rearrangement joins TRBV7-3 to TRBJ2-1; TRBD1 matches at 9 bases. V trimming: 3 bases; J trimming: 2 bases; junction bases outside the gene matches: 2. The CDR3 contains 15 residues. Germline V CDR1 and CDR2: SGHTA, FQGTGA. This chain's CDR3 is CASSLGQGPYNEQFF. The CDR3 coding sequence is TGTGCCAGCAGCTTGGGACAGGGACCCTACAATGAGCAGTTCTTC.

The rearrangement links TRBV7-3 to TRBJ2-2; no definite D call. This CDR3 comprises 11 residues. The ends were cut back, 5 bases at V and 7 bases at J, with 5 bases in the middle. The germline gives CDR1 SGHTA, CDR2 FQGTGA. CDR3 sequence reads: CASSQDGELFF. CDR3 DNA sequence: TGTGCCAGCAGCCAGGACGGGGAGCTGTTTTTT.

The chain has TRBV4-1 and TRBJ2-5; possibly TRBD1 or TRBD2 for D (6 bases each). Germline V lookup: CDR1 MGHRA, CDR2 YSYEKL. CDR3 length: 16 amino acids. The germline V and J ends were trimmed by 5 bases and 2 bases, with 18 bases remaining between them. CDR3 DNA: TGCGCCAGCAGCAAAGCCGGGGGCCCGAGACAAGAGACCCAGTACTTC. Its protein is CASSKAGGPRQETQYF.